The 8 T cell receptor beta chains listed next were all sequenced from one sample in a study of blood T cell repertoires in COVID-19. Sequenced by immunoSEQ multiplex PCR; TCRdb stores in-frame clones only, minus some. The data hold some 78,000 clones, with roughly 86% observed a single time. Sequencing was carried out using peripheral blood. Receptor source: a man aged 50 to 59 with active or convalescent COVID-19.

This clone was seen a few times. This chain uses TRBV7-9 with TRBJ2-7, with TRBD2 as a possible D gene (5 bases). V was clipped by 3 bases and J by 5 bases, with 8 bases between them. Germline values: CDR1 SEHNR, CDR2 FQNEAQ (reference sequence). This CDR3 has 12 amino acids. The CDR3 region has the DNA TGTGCCAGCAGCTTGCTAGCAGACGAGCAGTACGTC. This codes for CASSLLADEQYV.

The J gene is TRBJ1-4, the V gene TRBV5-4, with TRBD1 identical over 7 bases. The CDR3 is made up of 16 amino acids. Germline V gene lookup returns CDR1 SGHNT and CDR2 YYREEE (reference sequence). V dropped 3 bases and J dropped 5; count of bases not matched to a gene: 10. This chain's CDR3 is CASSSGGGQPNEKLFF. In DNA form, the CDR3 reads TGTGCCAGCAGCTCGGGAGGGGGACAGCCAAATGAAAAACTGTTTTTT.

The rearrangement joins TRBV29-1 to TRBJ1-4; 8 positions agree with TRBD1. This CDR3 spans 15 amino acids. Germline assignment: CDR1 SQVTM and CDR2 ANQGSEA. V trimming: 4 bases; J trimming: 6 bases; junction bases outside the gene matches: 10. DNA for the CDR3: TGCAGCGTTGGACCGACAGGGGAAAATGATGAAAAACTGTTTTTT. Its translation is CSVGPTGENDEKLFF.

The chain combines TRBV7-9 with TRBJ2-7, with 7 bases fitting TRBD1. The V and J ends lost 5 bases and 2 bases, in that order; junction bases with no gene match: 6. This CDR3 is built from 14 residues. Germline assignment: CDR1 SEHNR and CDR2 FQNEAQ (reference sequence). The CDR3 loop is CASSPLTGPYEQYF. As DNA, the CDR3 is TGTGCCAGCAGCCCCTTGACAGGGCCCTACGAGCAGTACTTC.

The chain employs TRBV28 and TRBJ2-3, with 7 bases fitting TRBD2. V lost 5 bases and J lost 2; bases outside the gene matches: 4. From germline, CDR1 is MDHEN and CDR2 SYDVKM. The CDR3 spans 14 residues. CDR3 DNA: TGTGCCAGCAGTGGCGGGGGACTCACAGATACGCAGTATTTT. Its protein product is CASSGGGLTDTQYF.

Here the CDR3 reads CASSSGGGRHGYTF. In nucleotides, the CDR3 is TGTGCCAGCAGCAGTGGGGGGGGTCGACATGGCTACACCTTC. The chain combines TRBV5-8 with TRBJ1-2; D is possibly TRBD1 (5 bases). Trimming took off 4 bases at V and 6 bases at J, with 16 bases between the two ends. The CDR3 has 14 residues. Germline V gives CDR1 SGHTS, CDR2 YDEGEE.

The rearrangement joins TRBV7-2 to TRBJ2-7; 7 bases align to TRBD2. The CDR3 sequence is 15 residues long. The V gene's germline CDR1 is SGHTA and CDR2 FQGNSA. J was trimmed by 3 bases and V by 2 bases; bases with no gene match: 7. This CDR3 reads CASSLRQPGGYEQYF. CDR3 DNA sequence: TGTGCCAGCAGCTTACGGCAGCCGGGGGGCTACGAGCAGTACTTC.

CDR3 in DNA: TGTGCCAGTAGTGCCATGGCGGGGGCTGGAAACACCATATATTTT. This codes for CASSAMAGAGNTIYF. V gene TRBV19 combines with J gene TRBJ1-3, with D possibly matching TRBD1 (5 bases). This CDR3 region has 15 residues. Germline V lookup: CDR1 LNHDA, CDR2 SQIVND (reference sequence). Trimming stripped 5 bases from V and 2 bases from J, with 13 bases between.